The following is a TCR beta chain sequence with its context. This sample was included in a study of blood T cell repertoires in COVID-19. Across the study: The cDNA or gDNA used as material had been derived from T cells, B-cell-depleted T cells, or PBMCs.

Recruitment covered about two dozen US areas and drew participants whose ages spanned about 18 to 90 years. Donors of Cohort 3 who recovered were those that had two negative PCRs, clearance, or symptom resolution. In the authors' methods: It was from reference gene primer amplification that nucleated cell counts were estimated. The data were produced by immunoSEQ multiplex PCR, yet TCRdb's version contains in-frame clones alone and is incomplete. V, J and clone size reflect that table, while D and trimming were determined from the DNA. The data hold fewer than 200,000 clones, with roughly four fifths observed a single time. The CDR3 loop spans 15 amino acids. CDR1 is SGHTA and CDR2 is FQGNSA in the germline V gene. V lost 0 bases, J lost 5 bases, and 10 bases lay in between.

The gene calls are TRBV7-2 and TRBJ2-2; a weak D match, TRBD1 (5 bases). This clonotype originated in a man aged 45-65 years who had recovered from COVID-19. The sample was PBMCs or T cells enriched from blood (not recorded which). The CDR3 reads CASSLALGETGELFF. DNA for the CDR3: TGTGCCAGCAGCTTAGCGCTAGGGGAAACCGGGGAGCTGTTTTTT.